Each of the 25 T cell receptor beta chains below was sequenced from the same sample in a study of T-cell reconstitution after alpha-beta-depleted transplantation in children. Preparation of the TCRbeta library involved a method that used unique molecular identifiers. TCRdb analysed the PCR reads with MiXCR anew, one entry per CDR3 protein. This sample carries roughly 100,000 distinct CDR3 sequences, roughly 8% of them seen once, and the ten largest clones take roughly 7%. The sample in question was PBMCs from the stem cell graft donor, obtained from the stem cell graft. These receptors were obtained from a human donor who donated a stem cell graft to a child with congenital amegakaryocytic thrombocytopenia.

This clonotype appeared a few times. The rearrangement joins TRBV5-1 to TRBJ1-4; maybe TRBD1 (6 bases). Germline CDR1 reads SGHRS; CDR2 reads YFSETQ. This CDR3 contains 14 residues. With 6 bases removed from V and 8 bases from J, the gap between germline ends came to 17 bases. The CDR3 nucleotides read TGCGCCAGCACCACAGGGAGCCCTCCAGAAAAACTGTTTTTT. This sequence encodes CASTTGSPPEKLFF.

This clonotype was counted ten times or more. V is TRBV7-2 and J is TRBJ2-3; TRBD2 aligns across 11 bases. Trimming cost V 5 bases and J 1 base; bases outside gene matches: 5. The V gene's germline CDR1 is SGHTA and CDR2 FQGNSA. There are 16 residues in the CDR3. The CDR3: CASSDLGLAGTDTQYF. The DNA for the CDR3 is TGTGCCAGCAGCGACTTGGGACTAGCGGGCACAGATACGCAGTATTTT.

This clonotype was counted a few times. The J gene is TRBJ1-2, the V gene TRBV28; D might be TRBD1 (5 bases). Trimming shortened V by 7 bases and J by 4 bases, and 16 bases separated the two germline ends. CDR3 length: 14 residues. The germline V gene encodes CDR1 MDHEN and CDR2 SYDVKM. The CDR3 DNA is TGTGCCAGCACCTCTGGGGGGTACGGCTATGGCTACACCTTC. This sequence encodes CASTSGGYGYGYTF.

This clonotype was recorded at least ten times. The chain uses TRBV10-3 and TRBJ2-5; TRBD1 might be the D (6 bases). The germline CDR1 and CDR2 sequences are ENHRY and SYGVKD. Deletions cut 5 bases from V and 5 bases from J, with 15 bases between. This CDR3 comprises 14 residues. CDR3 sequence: CAISSPGDGETQYF. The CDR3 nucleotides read TGTGCCATCAGTTCACCAGGGGATGGTGAGACCCAGTACTTC.

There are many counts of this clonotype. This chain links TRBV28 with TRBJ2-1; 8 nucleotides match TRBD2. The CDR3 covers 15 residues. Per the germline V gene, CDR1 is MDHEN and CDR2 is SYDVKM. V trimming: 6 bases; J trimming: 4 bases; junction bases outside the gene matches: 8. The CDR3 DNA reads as TGTGCCAGCAGATCCCCTCGCGGGGGGTACAATGAGCAGTTCTTC. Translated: CASRSPRGGYNEQFF.

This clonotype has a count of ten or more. The CDR3 DNA reads TGTGCCAGCAGCCGTGCTGCTTACGAGCAGTACTTC. This sequence encodes CASSRAAYEQYF. This sequence joins TRBV28 and TRBJ2-7, with unresolved D. The V gene's germline CDR1 is MDHEN and CDR2 SYDVKM. CDR3 length: 12 residues. Trimming removed 6 bases at V and 4 bases at J, with 10 bases between.

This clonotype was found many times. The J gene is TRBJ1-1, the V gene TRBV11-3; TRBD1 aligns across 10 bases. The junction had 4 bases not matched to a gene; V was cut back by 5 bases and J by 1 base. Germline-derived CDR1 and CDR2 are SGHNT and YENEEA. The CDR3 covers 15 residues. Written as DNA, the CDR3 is TGTGCCAGCAGCCGGGACAGGGGAGGGAACACTGAAGCTTTCTTT. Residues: CASSRDRGGNTEAFF.

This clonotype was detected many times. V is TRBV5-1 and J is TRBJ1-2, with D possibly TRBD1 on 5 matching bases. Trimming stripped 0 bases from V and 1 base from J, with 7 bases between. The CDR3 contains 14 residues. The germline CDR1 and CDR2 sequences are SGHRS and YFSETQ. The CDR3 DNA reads TGCGCCAGCAGCTTGGAGACAGTTAACTATGGCTACACCTTC. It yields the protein CASSLETVNYGYTF.

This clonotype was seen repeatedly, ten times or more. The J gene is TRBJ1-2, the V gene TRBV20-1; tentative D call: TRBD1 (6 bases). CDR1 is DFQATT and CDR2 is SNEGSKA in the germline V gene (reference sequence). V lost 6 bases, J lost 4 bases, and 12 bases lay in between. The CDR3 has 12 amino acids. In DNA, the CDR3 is TGCAGTGCCAATCCAGGGGCCTATGGCTACACCTTC. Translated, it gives CSANPGAYGYTF.

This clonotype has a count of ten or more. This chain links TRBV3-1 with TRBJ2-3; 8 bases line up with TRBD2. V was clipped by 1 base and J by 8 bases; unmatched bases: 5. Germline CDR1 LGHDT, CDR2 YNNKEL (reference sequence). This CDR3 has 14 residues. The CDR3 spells CASSQGTAGGTQYF. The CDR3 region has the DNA TGTGCCAGCAGCCAAGGAACTGCGGGGGGTACGCAGTATTTT.

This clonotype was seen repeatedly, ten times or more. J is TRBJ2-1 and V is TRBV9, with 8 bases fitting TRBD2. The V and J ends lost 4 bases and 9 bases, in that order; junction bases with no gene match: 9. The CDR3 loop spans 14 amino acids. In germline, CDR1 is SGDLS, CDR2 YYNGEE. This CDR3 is CASSITGTRGEQFF. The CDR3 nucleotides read TGTGCCAGCAGCATTACCGGGACTAGAGGTGAGCAGTTCTTC. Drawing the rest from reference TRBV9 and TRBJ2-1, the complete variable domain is DSGVTQTPKHLITATGQRVTLRCSPRSGDLSVYWYQQSLDQGLQFLIQYYNGEERAKGNILERFSAQQFPDLHSELNLSSLELGDSALYFCASSITGTRGEQFFGPGTRLTVL.

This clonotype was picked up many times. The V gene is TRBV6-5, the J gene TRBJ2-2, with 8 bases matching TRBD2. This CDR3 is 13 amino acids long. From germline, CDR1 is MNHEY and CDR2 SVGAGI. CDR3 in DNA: TGTGCAACAAGCGGGAGAGTTACCGGGGAGCTGTTTTTT. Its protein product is CATSGRVTGELFF.

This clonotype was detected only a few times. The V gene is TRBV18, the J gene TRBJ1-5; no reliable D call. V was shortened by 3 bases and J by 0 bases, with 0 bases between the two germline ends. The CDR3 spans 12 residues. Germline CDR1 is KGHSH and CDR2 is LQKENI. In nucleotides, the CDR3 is TGTGCCAGCTCACCTAGCAATCAGCCCCAGCATTTT. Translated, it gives CASSPSNQPQHF.

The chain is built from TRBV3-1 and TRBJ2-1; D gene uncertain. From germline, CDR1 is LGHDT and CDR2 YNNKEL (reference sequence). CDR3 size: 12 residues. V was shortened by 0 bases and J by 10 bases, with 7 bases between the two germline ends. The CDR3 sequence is CASSQDQVEQFF. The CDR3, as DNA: TGTGCCAGCAGCCAAGATCAAGTGGAGCAGTTCTTC.

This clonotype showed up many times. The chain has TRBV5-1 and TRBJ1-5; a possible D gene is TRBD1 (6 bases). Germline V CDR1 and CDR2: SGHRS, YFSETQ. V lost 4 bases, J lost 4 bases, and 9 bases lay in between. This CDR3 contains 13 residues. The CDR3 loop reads CASSRDTNQPQHF. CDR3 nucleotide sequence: TGCGCCAGCAGCCGGGACACAAATCAGCCCCAGCATTTT.

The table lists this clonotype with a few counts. The CDR3: CASSQGALGGEQYF. CDR3 DNA: TGTGCCAGCAGCCAAGGGGCGCTTGGTGGGGAGCAGTACTTC. V is TRBV3-1 and J is TRBJ2-7; D is undetermined. The V and J ends lost 1 base and 7 bases respectively, with 14 bases between them. CDR3 length equals 14 residues. Germline V gives CDR1 LGHDT, CDR2 YNNKEL (reference sequence).

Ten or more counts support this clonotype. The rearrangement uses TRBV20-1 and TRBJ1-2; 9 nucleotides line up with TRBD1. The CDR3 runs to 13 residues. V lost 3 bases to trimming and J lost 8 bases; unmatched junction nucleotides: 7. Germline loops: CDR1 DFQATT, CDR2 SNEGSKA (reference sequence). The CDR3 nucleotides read TGCAGTGCTAGTACACAGGGGGCGGGAGGCTACACCTTC. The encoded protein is CSASTQGAGGYTF.

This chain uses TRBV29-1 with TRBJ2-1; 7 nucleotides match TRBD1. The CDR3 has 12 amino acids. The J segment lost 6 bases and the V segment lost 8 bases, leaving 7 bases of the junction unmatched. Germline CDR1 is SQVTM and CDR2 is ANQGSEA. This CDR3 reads CSSRQGSNEQFF. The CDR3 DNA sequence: TGCAGCTCTAGACAGGGAAGCAATGAGCAGTTCTTC.

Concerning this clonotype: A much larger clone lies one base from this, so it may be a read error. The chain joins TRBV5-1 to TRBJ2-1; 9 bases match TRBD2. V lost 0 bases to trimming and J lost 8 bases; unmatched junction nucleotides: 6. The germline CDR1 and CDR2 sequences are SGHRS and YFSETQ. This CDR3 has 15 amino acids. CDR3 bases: TGCGCCAGCAGCTTGGACAGCGGGAGGTACGATGAGCAGTTCTTC. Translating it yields CASSLDSGRYDEQFF.

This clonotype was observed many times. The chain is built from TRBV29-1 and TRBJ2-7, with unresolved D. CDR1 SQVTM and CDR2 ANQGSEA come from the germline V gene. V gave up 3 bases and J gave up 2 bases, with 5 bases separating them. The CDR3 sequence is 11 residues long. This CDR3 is CSVEDTYEQYF. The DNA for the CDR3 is TGCAGCGTTGAGGATACCTACGAGCAGTACTTC.

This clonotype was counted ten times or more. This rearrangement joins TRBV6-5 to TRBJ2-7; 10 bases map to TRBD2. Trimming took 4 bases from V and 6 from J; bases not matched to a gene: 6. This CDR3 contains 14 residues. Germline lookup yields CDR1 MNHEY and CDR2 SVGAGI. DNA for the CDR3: TGTGCCAGCAGTTCTAGCGGGAGAAGGACCGAGCAGTACTTC. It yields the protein CASSSSGRRTEQYF.

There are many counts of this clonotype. The CDR3 sequence is CASSLAGWGTEQYF. CDR3 in DNA: TGTGCCAGCAGCTTAGCGGGCTGGGGAACCGAGCAGTACTTC. The gene calls are TRBV7-9 and TRBJ2-7; D is undetermined. V dropped 0 bases and J dropped 6 bases, with 12 bases sitting between them. CDR3 size: 14 residues. CDR1 and CDR2 from the germline V gene are SEHNR and FQNEAQ (reference sequence).

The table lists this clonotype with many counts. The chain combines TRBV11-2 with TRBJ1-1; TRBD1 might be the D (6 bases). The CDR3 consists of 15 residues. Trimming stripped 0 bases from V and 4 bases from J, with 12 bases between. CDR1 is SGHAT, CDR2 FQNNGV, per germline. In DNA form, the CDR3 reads TGTGCCAGCAGCTTAGAACCGGGGGCGGTCACTGAAGCTTTCTTT. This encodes CASSLEPGAVTEAFF.

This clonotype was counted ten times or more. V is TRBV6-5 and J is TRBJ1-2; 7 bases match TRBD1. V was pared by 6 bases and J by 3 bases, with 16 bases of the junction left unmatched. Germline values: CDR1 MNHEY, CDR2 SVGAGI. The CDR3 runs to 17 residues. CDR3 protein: CASSLDRASSFYYGYTF. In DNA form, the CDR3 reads TGTGCCAGCAGCTTAGACAGGGCATCTTCATTTTACTATGGCTACACCTTC.

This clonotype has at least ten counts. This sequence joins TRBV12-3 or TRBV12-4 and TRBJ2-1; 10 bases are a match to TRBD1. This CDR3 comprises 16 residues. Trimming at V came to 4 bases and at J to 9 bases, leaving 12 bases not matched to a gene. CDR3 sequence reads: CASSSGGTGDEVEQFF. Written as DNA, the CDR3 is TGTGCCAGCAGTTCCGGTGGGACAGGGGACGAGGTTGAGCAGTTCTTC.